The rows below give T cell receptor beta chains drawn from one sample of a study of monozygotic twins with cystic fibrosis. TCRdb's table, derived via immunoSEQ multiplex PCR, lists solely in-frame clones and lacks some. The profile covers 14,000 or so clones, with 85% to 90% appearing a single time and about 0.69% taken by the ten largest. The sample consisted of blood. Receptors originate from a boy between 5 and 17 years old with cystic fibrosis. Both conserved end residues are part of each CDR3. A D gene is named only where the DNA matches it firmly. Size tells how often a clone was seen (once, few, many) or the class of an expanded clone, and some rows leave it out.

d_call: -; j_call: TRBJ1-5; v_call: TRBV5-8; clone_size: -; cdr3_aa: CASSVLGDRLLRQPQHF; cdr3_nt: TGTGCCAGCAGTGTTTTAGGAGACAGGCTTCTTCGTCAGCCCCAGCATTTT
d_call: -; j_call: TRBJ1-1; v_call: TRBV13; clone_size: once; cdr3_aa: CASSLFWENTEAFF; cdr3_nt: TGTGCCAGCAGCTTATTTTGGGAGAACACTGAAGCTTTCTTT
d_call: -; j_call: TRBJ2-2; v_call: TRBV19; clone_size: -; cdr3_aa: CASKPQWGMNTGELFF; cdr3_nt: TGTGCCAGTAAGCCACAGTGGGGCATGAACACCGGGGAGCTGTTTTTT
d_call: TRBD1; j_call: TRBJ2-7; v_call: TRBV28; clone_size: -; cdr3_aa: CASSSGTGVYEQYF; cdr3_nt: TGTGCCAGCAGCTCCGGGACAGGGGTCTACGAGCAGTACTTC
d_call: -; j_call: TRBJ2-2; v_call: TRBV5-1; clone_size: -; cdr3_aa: CASSWSEGTGELFF; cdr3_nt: TGCGCCAGCAGCTGGTCAGAGGGCACCGGGGAGCTGTTTTTT
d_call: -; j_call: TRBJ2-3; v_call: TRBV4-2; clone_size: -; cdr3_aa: CASSQGARDTQYF; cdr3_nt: TGTGCCAGCAGCCAAGGGGCGCGAGATACGCAGTATTTT
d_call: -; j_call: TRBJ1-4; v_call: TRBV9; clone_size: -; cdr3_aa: CASSVEGGNEKLFF; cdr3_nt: TGTGCCAGCAGCGTAGAAGGGGGAAATGAAAAACTGTTTTTT
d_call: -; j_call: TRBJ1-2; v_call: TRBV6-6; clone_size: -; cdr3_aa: CASSTANGNGYTF; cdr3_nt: TGTGCCAGCAGCACGGCCAACGGTAATGGCTACACCTTC
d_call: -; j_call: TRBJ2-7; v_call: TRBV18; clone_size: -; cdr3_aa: CASSPREFSYEQYF; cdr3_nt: TGTGCCAGCTCCCCACGGGAGTTCTCCTACGAGCAGTACTTC
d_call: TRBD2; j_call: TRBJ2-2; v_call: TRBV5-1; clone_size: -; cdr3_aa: CASAGVENTGELFF; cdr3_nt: TGCGCCAGCGCGGGGGTAGAGAACACCGGGGAGCTGTTTTTT
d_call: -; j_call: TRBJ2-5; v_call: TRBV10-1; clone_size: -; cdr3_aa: CASSSQGWETQYF; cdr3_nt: TGCGCCAGCAGCTCACAGGGTTGGGAGACCCAGTACTTC
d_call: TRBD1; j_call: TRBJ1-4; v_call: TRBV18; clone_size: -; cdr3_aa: CASSPLTGGEKLFF; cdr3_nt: TGTGCCAGCTCACCCCTAACAGGGGGAGAAAAACTGTTTTTT
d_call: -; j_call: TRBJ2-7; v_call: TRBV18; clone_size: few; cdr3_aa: CASSPPNRQGHEQYF; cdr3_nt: TGTGCCAGCTCACCACCAAACCGCCAAGGCCACGAGCAGTACTTC
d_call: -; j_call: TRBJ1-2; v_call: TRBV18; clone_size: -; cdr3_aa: CASSPTGNYGYTF; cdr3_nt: TGTGCCAGCTCACCCACCGGGAACTATGGCTACACCTTC
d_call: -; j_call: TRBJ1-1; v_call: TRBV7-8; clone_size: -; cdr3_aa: CASSPYTGPSTEAFF; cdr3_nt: TGTGCCAGCAGCCCGTACACAGGTCCTAGCACTGAAGCTTTCTTT
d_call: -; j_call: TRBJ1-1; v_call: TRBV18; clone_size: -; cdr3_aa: CASSPQRGGSWANTEAFF; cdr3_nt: TGTGCCAGCTCACCACAACGGGGCGGATCCTGGGCGAACACTGAAGCTTTCTTT
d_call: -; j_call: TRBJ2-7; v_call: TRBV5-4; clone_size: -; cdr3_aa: CASSSKDNIPNEQYF; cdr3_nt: TGTGCCAGCAGCAGCAAGGACAACATCCCCAACGAGCAGTACTTC
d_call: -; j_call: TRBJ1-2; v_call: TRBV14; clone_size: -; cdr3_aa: CASSQAWGGYTF; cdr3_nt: TGTGCCAGCAGCCAAGCGTGGGGTGGCTACACCTTC
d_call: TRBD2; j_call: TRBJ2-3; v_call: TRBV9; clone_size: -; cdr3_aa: CASTTAGVFSTDTQYF; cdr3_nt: TGTGCCAGCACCACTGCGGGAGTGTTTAGCACAGATACGCAGTATTTT
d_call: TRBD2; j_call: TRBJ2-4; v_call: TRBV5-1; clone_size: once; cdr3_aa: CASSLGTSGGTKNIQYF; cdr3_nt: TGCGCCAGCAGCTTAGGGACTAGCGGGGGAACCAAAAACATTCAGTACTTC
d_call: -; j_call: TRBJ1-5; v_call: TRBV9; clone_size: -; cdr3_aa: CASSPGAEPNQPQHF; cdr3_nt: TGTGCCAGCAGCCCCGGGGCCGAACCCAATCAGCCCCAGCATTTT
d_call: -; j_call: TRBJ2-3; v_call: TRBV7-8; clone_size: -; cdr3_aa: CASSRRESGTDTQYF; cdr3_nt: TGTGCCAGCAGCCGTCGGGAGAGTGGCACAGATACGCAGTATTTT
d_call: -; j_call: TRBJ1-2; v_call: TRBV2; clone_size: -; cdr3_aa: CASIRGRGRDYGYTF; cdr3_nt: TGTGCCAGCATACGGGGCAGGGGACGGGACTATGGCTACACCTTC
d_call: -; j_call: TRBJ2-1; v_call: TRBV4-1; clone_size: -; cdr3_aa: CASSRTDNSYNEQFF; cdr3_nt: TGCGCCAGCAGCCGAACAGACAACTCCTACAATGAGCAGTTCTTC
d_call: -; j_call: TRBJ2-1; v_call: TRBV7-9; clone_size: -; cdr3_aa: CASSPRTSYNEQFF; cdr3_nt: TGTGCCAGCAGCCCCCGAACTAGTTACAATGAGCAGTTCTTC
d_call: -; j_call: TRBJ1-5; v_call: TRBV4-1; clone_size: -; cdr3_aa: CASSQDHPSNQPQHF; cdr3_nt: TGCGCCAGCAGCCAAGATCACCCGAGCAATCAGCCCCAGCATTTT
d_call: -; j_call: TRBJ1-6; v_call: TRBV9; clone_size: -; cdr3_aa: CASSQTGESSPLHF; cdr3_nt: TGTGCCAGCAGCCAGACGGGGGAAAGTTCACCCCTCCACTTT
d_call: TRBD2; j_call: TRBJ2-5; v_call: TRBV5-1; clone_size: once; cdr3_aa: CASSLSSGNQETQYF; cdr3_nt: TGCGCCAGCAGCTTGTCTAGCGGGAACCAAGAGACCCAGTACTTC
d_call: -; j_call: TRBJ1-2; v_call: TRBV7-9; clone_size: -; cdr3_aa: CASSNRAGGYTF; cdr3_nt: TGTGCCAGCAGCAACAGGGCTGGGGGCTACACCTTC
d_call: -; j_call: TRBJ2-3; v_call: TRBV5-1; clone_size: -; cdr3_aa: CASSLGGGDTDTQYF; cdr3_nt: TGCGCCAGCAGCTTGGGGGGCGGGGACACAGATACGCAGTATTTT
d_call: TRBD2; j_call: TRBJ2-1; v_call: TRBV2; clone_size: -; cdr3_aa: CARTSGGYNEQFF; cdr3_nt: TGTGCCAGGACTAGCGGGGGATACAATGAGCAGTTCTTC
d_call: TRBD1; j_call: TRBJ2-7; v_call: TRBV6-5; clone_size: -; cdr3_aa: CASSPGQGAEEQYF; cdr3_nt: TGTGCCAGCAGTCCGGGACAGGGGGCGGAAGAGCAGTACTTC
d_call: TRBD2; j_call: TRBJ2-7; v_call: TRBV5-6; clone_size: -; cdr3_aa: CASSPAGGSYEQYF; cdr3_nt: TGTGCCAGCAGCCCGGCGGGGGGATCCTACGAGCAGTACTTC
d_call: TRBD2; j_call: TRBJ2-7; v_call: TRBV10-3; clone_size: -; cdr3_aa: CATLSSGESSYEQYF; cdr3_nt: TGTGCCACCCTATCTAGCGGGGAGTCGTCCTACGAGCAGTACTTC
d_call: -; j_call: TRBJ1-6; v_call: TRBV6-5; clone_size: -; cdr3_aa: CASSGEGYSPLHF; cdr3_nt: TGTGCCAGCAGTGGGGAAGGGTATTCACCCCTCCACTTT
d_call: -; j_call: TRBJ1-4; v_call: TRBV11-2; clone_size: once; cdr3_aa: CASSLVFPGAPWEKLFF; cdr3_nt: TGTGCCAGCAGCTTAGTATTTCCGGGGGCCCCTTGGGAAAAACTGTTTTTT
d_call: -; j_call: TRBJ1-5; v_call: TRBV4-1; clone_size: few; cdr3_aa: CASSQDLTANQPQHF; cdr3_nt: TGCGCCAGCAGCCAAGATTTAACGGCAAATCAGCCCCAGCATTTT
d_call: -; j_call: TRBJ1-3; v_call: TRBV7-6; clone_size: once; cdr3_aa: CASSLVSGSSGNTIYF; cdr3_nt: TGTGCCAGCAGCTTAGTTTCTGGAAGCTCTGGAAACACCATATATTTT
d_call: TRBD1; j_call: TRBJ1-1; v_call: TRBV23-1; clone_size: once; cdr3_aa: CASSHPTIQGAKEMSGNTEAFF; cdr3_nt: TGCGCCAGCAGTCATCCCACCATACAGGGGGCGAAAGAGATGTCTGGGAACACTGAAGCTTTCTTT
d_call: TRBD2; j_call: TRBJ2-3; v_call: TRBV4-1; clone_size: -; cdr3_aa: CASSRGRTDTQYF; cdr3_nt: TGCGCCAGCAGTCGCGGGAGAACAGATACGCAGTATTTT
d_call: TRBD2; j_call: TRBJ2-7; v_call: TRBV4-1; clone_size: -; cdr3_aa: CASSQYLAGRSYEQYF; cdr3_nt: TGCGCCAGCAGCCAGTACCTAGCGGGCCGCTCCTACGAGCAGTACTTC
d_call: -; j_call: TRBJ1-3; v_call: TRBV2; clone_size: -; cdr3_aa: CASRVRAGNTIYF; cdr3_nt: TGTGCCAGCAGGGTCAGGGCTGGAAACACCATATATTTT
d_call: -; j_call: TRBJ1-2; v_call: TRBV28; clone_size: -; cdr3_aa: CASSPGVNYGYTF; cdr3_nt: TGTGCCAGCAGCCCGGGAGTTAACTATGGCTACACCTTC
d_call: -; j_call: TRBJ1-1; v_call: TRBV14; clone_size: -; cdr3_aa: CASSQGGRNTEAFF; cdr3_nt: TGTGCCAGCAGCCAAGGGGGGCGGAACACTGAAGCTTTCTTT
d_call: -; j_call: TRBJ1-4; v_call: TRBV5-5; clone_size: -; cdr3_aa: CASSFRTDEKLFF; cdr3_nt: TGTGCCAGCAGCTTTCGGACTGATGAAAAACTGTTTTTT
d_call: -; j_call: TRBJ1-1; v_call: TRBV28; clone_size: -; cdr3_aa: CASSLGPWEAFF; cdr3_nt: TGTGCCAGCAGTCTGGGCCCATGGGAAGCTTTCTTT
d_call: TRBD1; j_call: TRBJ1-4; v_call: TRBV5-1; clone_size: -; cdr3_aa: CASSLGDRGSNEKLFF; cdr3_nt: TGCGCCAGCAGCTTGGGAGACAGGGGGTCTAATGAAAAACTGTTTTTT
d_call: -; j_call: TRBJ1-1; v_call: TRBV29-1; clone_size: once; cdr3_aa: CSAVAQVNTEAFF; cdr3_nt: TGCAGCGCTGTTGCCCAGGTAAACACTGAAGCTTTCTTT
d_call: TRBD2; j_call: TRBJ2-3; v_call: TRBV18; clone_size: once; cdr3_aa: CASSPPRAGGPSGTDTQYF; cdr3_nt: TGTGCCAGCTCACCACCGAGAGCGGGGGGGCCCAGCGGCACAGATACGCAGTATTTT
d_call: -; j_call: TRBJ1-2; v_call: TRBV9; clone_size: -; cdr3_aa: CASSPTWENYGYTF; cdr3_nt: TGTGCCAGCAGCCCTACCTGGGAAAACTATGGCTACACCTTC
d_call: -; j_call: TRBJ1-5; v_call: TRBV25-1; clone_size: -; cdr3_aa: CASSDGTGMGQPQHF; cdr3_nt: TGTGCCAGCAGTGACGGTACAGGTATGGGTCAGCCCCAGCATTTT
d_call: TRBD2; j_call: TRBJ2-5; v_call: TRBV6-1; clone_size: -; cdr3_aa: CASSEWGGRSQETQYF; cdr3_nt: TGTGCCAGCAGTGAATGGGGGGGTAGGAGTCAAGAGACCCAGTACTTC
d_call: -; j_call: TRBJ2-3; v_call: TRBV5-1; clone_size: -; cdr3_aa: CASTPGQSTDTQYF; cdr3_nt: TGCGCCAGCACCCCTGGCCAAAGCACAGATACGCAGTATTTT
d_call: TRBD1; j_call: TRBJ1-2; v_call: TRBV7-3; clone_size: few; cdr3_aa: CASSPDSTETGPYGYTF; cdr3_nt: TGTGCCAGCAGCCCCGATTCGACCGAGACAGGGCCTTATGGCTACACCTTC
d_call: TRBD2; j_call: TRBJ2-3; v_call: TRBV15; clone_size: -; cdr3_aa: CATSSQREGADTQYF; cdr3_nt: TGTGCCACCAGCTCACAGCGGGAAGGCGCAGATACGCAGTATTTT